Given below is one T cell receptor (beta chain) in context. This sample was included in a study of molecular identifiers for immune sequencing clone quantification. The CDR3 totals 14 residues. TCRdb redid the calling of the PCR reads with MiXCR, one entry per CDR3 protein. The sample lists approximately 8,000 distinct CDR3 sequences; 35% were seen once. The clonotype originates from a human donor in good health. Some libraries in this study had Jurkat cell RNA spiked in. The sample taken for sequencing was naive CD8+ T cells from blood, with Jurkat cell RNA spiked in. The subset denotes: FACS-sorted CD8+CD4-CCR7+CD45RA+ naive T cells. The rearrangement joins TRBV12-2 to TRBJ2-7; TRBD2 is the table's D call and was not checked against the DNA. TRBV12-2 represents a pseudogene. The CDR3 DNA reads as TGTGCAAGTCGCCCAGGACTAGCGAGAGACGAGCAGTACTTC. Its translation is CASRPGLARDEQYF.